A selection of T cell receptor beta chains follows, all from one sample in a study of blood T cell repertoires in COVID-19. Produced via immunoSEQ multiplex PCR; TCRdb's table is partial and in-frame only. Of roughly 200,000 clones listed, 85% to 90% are singletons. Sequencing was performed on peripheral blood. The receptor set was obtained from an elderly man with acute or convalescent COVID-19. Each CDR3 is given with its conserved first and last residue. The order of the fields is J gene, V gene, D gene, clone size, CDR3 DNA, CDR3 protein. A D gene is named only where the DNA matches it firmly. Clone size is given for some rows only: seen once, a few or many times, or a class if the clone is expanded.

TRBJ1-1 TRBV5-6 NA NA TGTGCCAGCACCCGGAGGGTGGGCACTGAAGCTTTCTTT CASTRRVGTEAFF
TRBJ2-3 TRBV5-1 TRBD2 NA TGCGCCAGCAGCACGGGACTAGCGGGACGCACAGATACGCAGTATTTT CASSTGLAGRTDTQYF
TRBJ2-6 TRBV24-1 NA NA TGTGCCACCCAGTCTTCCCCCGGGGCTGGGGCCAACGTCCTGACTTTC CATQSSPGAGANVLTF
TRBJ2-1 TRBV5-4 NA NA TGTGCCAGCAGCTTGGCCAACGGGTATGAGCAGTTCTTC CASSLANGYEQFF
TRBJ2-5 TRBV29-1 TRBD2 once TGCAGCGTGAAAGGCCTAGCGGAGTTCCAAGAGACCCAGTACTTC CSVKGLAEFQETQYF
TRBJ1-5 TRBV18 NA NA TGTGCCAGCTCACCCAACGGTAACAATCAGCCCCAGCATTTT CASSPNGNNQPQHF
TRBJ1-1 TRBV7-2 TRBD1 NA TGTGCCAGCAGCCCTACAGGGGCCGGGACTGAAGCTTTCTTT CASSPTGAGTEAFF
TRBJ2-4 TRBV20-1 TRBD1 NA TGCAGTGCTAGTCATCGGACAGGGGGGGACATTCAGTACTTC CSASHRTGGDIQYF
TRBJ2-3 TRBV5-1 TRBD2 NA TGCGCCAGCAGCGGGACTAGCGGAAGCACAGATACGCAGTATTTT CASSGTSGSTDTQYF
TRBJ2-2 TRBV3-1/TRBV3-2 NA NA TGTGCCAGCAGCCAAGTTCCGGGAATTGTACCCAACACCGGGGAGCTGTTTTTT CASSQVPGIVPNTGELFF
TRBJ2-7 TRBV7-3 TRBD1 NA TGTGCCAGCAGCCGCGACAGGGGGTACGAGCAGTACTTC CASSRDRGYEQYF
TRBJ1-4 TRBV2 NA NA TGTGCCAGCGTTGGGGCCTTAACAACTAATGAAAAACTGTTTTTT CASVGALTTNEKLFF
TRBJ2-2 TRBV6-5 NA NA TGTGCCAGCAGTTACGGCAGGATGGCCACCGGGGAGCTGTTTTTT CASSYGRMATGELFF
TRBJ2-5 TRBV10-2 TRBD1 NA TGCGCCAGCAGTGAACAGGGGGAGACCCAGTACTTC CASSEQGETQYF
TRBJ2-2 TRBV10-2 NA few TGCGCCAGCAGTGAAGCGGGACAAGCCCACACCGGGGAGCTGTTTTTT CASSEAGQAHTGELFF
TRBJ2-7 TRBV12-3/TRBV12-4 NA NA TGTGCCAGCAGTTACAGGGTTCCCGAGCAGTACTTC CASSYRVPEQYF
TRBJ2-1 TRBV4-3 NA NA TGCGCCAGCAGCCAAGTCGGGTACAATGAGCAGTTCTTC CASSQVGYNEQFF
TRBJ1-4 TRBV19 NA once TGTGCCAGTAGTATAGGCCAGAATGAAAAACTGTTTTTT CASSIGQNEKLFF
TRBJ2-5 TRBV6-6 TRBD2 NA TGTGCCAGCATAGGCGGGACTAGCCGATTTGAGACCCAGTACTTC CASIGGTSRFETQYF
TRBJ2-7 TRBV5-4 NA NA TGTGCCAGCAGCTGGGGACACGGATCCTACGAGCAGTACTTC CASSWGHGSYEQYF
TRBJ2-1 TRBV5-1 NA NA TGCGCCAGCAGCAACGGACAGCCCTACAATGAGCAGTTCTTC CASSNGQPYNEQFF